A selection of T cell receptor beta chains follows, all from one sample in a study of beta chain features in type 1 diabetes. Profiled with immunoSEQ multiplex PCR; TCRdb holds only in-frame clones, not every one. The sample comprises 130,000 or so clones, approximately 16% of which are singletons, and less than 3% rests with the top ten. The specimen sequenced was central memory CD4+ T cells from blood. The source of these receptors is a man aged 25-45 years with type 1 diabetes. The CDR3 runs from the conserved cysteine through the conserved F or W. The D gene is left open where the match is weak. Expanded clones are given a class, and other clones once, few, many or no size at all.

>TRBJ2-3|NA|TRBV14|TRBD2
TGTGCCAGCAGTCCCCGGGCGGGGGCAGATACGCAGTATTTT
CASSPRAGADTQYF
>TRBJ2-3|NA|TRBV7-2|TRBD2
TGTGCCAGCAGCTTAGTTGGCGGGGGGGCGAAAGATACGCAGTATTTT
CASSLVGGGAKDTQYF
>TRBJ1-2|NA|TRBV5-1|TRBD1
TGCGCCAGCAGCTTACAGGGGACGAATGGCTACACCTTC
CASSLQGTNGYTF
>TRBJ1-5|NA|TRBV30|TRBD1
TGTGCCTGGAGCCGGACAGGGGATCAGCCCCAGCATTTT
CAWSRTGDQPQHF
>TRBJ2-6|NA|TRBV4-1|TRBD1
TGCGCCAGCAGCCAACCCCTAGGACAGGGTGTCAGCTCTGGGGCCAACGTCCTGACTTTC
CASSQPLGQGVSSGANVLTF
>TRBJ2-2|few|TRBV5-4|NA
TGTGCCAGCAGCTTGTATAGGGCGGACACCGGGGAGCTGTTTTTT
CASSLYRADTGELFF
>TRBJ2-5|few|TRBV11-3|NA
TGTGCCAGCAGCGTACAGGGACAAGAGACCCAGTACTTC
CASSVQGQETQYF
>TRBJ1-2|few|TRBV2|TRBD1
TGTGCCAGCAGTGTCGAGGGGGCGGGCTATGGCTACACCTTC
CASSVEGAGYGYTF
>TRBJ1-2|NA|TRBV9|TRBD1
TGTGCCAGCAGCCCCGGACAGGGGGTACCCTATGGCTACACCTTC
CASSPGQGVPYGYTF
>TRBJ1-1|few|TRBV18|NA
TGTGCCAGCTCACCCATCGGGGGGACTGAAGCTTTCTTT
CASSPIGGTEAFF
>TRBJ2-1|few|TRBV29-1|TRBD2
TGCAGCGTTGGACACAGCGGGGGCCCTTACAATGAGCAGTTCTTC
CSVGHSGGPYNEQFF
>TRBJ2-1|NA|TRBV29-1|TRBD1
TGCAGCGTCAGAAGACAGGGCTCGTACAATGAGCAGTTCTTC
CSVRRQGSYNEQFF
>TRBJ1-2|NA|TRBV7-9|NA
TGTGCCAGCAGCTTAGCTGGTGGGGATGGCTACACCTTC
CASSLAGGDGYTF
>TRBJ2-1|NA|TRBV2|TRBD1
TGTGCCAGCAGCGGGGGACAGGGGCTGGATGAGCAGTTCTTC
CASSGGQGLDEQFF
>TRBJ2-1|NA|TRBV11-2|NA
TGTGCCAGCAGCCTCCCGTTAGCGGCGGGCTACAATGAGCAGTTCTTC
CASSLPLAAGYNEQFF
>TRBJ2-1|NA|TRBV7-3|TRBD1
TGTGCCAGCAGCCCGACAGGGAATGAGCAGTTCTTC
CASSPTGNEQFF
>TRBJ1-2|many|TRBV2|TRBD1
TGTGCCAGCAGTGCACAGGGGTACTATGGCTACACCTTC
CASSAQGYYGYTF
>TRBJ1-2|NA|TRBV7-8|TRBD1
TGTGCCAGCAGCTTCAGATATCTACGGGACAGGGGAGTTGGGAGCGGCTACACCTTC
CASSFRYLRDRGVGSGYTF
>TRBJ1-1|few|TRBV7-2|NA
TGTGCCAGCAGCTTAAGTTGGAGGGCCACTGAAGCTTTCTTT
CASSLSWRATEAFF
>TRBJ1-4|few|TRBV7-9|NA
TGTGCCAGCAGCTTAGGGCAGGGACGGGGAAAACTGTTTTTT
CASSLGQGRGKLFF
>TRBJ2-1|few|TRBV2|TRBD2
TGTGCCAGCAGTGAAGCTTATGCTAGCGGGGAGTACAATGAGCAGTTCTTC
CASSEAYASGEYNEQFF
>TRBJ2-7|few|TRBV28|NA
TGTGCCAGCAGTTTGACAGGACCCTACGAGCAGTACTTC
CASSLTGPYEQYF
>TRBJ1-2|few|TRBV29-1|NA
TGCAGCGTTGAAGAGTGGGCTGCGGAGACCTTTAACTATGGCTACACCTTC
CSVEEWAAETFNYGYTF